These T cell receptor beta chains were read from a single sample in a study of Graves' ophthalmopathy and Graves' hyperthyroidism. TCRdb ran MiXCR on the multiplex PCR reads and lists one entry per CDR3 protein. The sample has hundreds of thousands of distinct CDR3 sequences; 35% to 45% are singletons. The sequenced material came from peripheral blood. Receptors were obtained from an adult man with Graves' ophthalmopathy. Both conserved end residues are part of each CDR3. The order of the fields is CDR3 protein, CDR3 DNA, V gene, CDR3 length, clone size, D gene, J gene. D genes are given only for firm matches. Expanded clones get a size class; other rows say once, few or many, or leave the size out.

cdr3_aa: CATSTPRDLQETQYF
cdr3_nt: TGTGCCACCTCTACACCCCGGGACTTGCAAGAGACCCAGTACTTC
v_call: TRBV24-1
cdr3_length: 15
clone_size: -
d_call: -
j_call: TRBJ2-5

cdr3_aa: CSARDPQGNSPLHF
cdr3_nt: TGCAGTGCTAGAGATCCCCAGGGCAATTCACCCCTCCACTTT
v_call: TRBV20-1
cdr3_length: 14
clone_size: -
d_call: -
j_call: TRBJ1-6

cdr3_aa: CASSVRDRDFGELFF
cdr3_nt: TGTGCCAGCAGTGTAAGGGACAGGGATTTCGGGGAGCTGTTTTTT
v_call: TRBV10-3
cdr3_length: 15
clone_size: -
d_call: TRBD1
j_call: TRBJ2-2

cdr3_aa: CASSVGVSESYEQYF
cdr3_nt: TGTGCCAGCAGCGTAGGGGTATCGGAGAGCTACGAGCAGTACTTC
v_call: TRBV9
cdr3_length: 15
clone_size: many
d_call: -
j_call: TRBJ2-7

cdr3_aa: CASSLAESANEQFF
cdr3_nt: TGTGCCAGCAGCTTAGCCGAGAGTGCCAATGAGCAGTTCTTC
v_call: TRBV7-8
cdr3_length: 14
clone_size: -
d_call: -
j_call: TRBJ2-1

cdr3_aa: CASSPEGGRTGELFF
cdr3_nt: TGCGCCAGCTCCCCTGAGGGGGGAAGAACCGGGGAGCTGTTTTTT
v_call: TRBV5-1
cdr3_length: 15
clone_size: -
d_call: -
j_call: TRBJ2-2

cdr3_aa: CAISEAGGSYEQYF
cdr3_nt: TGTGCCATCAGTGAGGCAGGGGGTAGCTACGAGCAGTACTTC
v_call: TRBV10-3
cdr3_length: 14
clone_size: -
d_call: TRBD1
j_call: TRBJ2-7

cdr3_aa: CATSDRQTQETQYF
cdr3_nt: TGTGCCACCAGTGATAGACAGACCCAAGAGACCCAGTACTTC
v_call: TRBV24-1
cdr3_length: 14
clone_size: many
d_call: -
j_call: TRBJ2-5

cdr3_aa: CASSQEEGTGYEKLFF
cdr3_nt: TGCGCCAGCAGCCAAGAAGAAGGGACAGGGTATGAAAAACTGTTTTTT
v_call: TRBV4-1
cdr3_length: 16
clone_size: many
d_call: TRBD1
j_call: TRBJ1-4

cdr3_aa: CATSDGSGANVLTF
cdr3_nt: TGTGCCACCAGTGATGGGTCTGGGGCCAACGTCCTGACTTTC
v_call: TRBV24-1
cdr3_length: 14
clone_size: many
d_call: -
j_call: TRBJ2-6

cdr3_aa: CASSLETGTSWSDTEAFF
cdr3_nt: TGTGCCAGCAGCTTAGAGACAGGGACAAGTTGGTCGGACACTGAAGCTTTCTTT
v_call: TRBV7-9
cdr3_length: 18
clone_size: -
d_call: TRBD1
j_call: TRBJ1-1

cdr3_aa: CASGQGQGIGETQYF
cdr3_nt: TGTGCCAGTGGACAGGGGCAGGGTATCGGAGAGACCCAGTACTTC
v_call: TRBV2
cdr3_length: 15
clone_size: once
d_call: TRBD1
j_call: TRBJ2-5

cdr3_aa: CATSRGQPQHF
cdr3_nt: TGTGCCACGAGTCGAGGGCAGCCCCAGCATTTT
v_call: TRBV24-1
cdr3_length: 11
clone_size: -
d_call: -
j_call: TRBJ1-5

cdr3_aa: CASSLDVTSQHF
cdr3_nt: TGTGCCAGCAGTTTGGACGTGACATCACAGCATTTT
v_call: TRBV12-3/TRBV12-4
cdr3_length: 12
clone_size: many
d_call: -
j_call: TRBJ1-5

cdr3_aa: CAISESIGNTIYF
cdr3_nt: TGTGCCATCAGTGAGTCGATCGGAAACACCATATATTTT
v_call: TRBV10-3
cdr3_length: 13
clone_size: many
d_call: -
j_call: TRBJ1-3

cdr3_aa: CASSDSSGTGKETQYF
cdr3_nt: TGTGCCAGCAGTGATTCCTCCGGGACAGGGAAAGAGACCCAGTACTTC
v_call: TRBV15
cdr3_length: 16
clone_size: -
d_call: TRBD1
j_call: TRBJ2-5

cdr3_aa: CASSLGTNEQYF
cdr3_nt: TGTGCCAGCAGCTTGGGCACGAACGAGCAGTACTTC
v_call: TRBV7-9
cdr3_length: 12
clone_size: many
d_call: -
j_call: TRBJ2-7

cdr3_aa: CSARGQGGELFF
cdr3_nt: TGCAGTGCTAGAGGGCAGGGCGGGGAGCTGTTTTTT
v_call: TRBV20-1
cdr3_length: 12
clone_size: -
d_call: -
j_call: TRBJ2-2

cdr3_aa: CATRRDRDSPLHF
cdr3_nt: TGTGCCACTAGGAGAGACAGGGATTCACCCCTCCACTTT
v_call: TRBV10-3
cdr3_length: 13
clone_size: -
d_call: TRBD1
j_call: TRBJ1-6

cdr3_aa: CASSLDPDRGNSPLHF
cdr3_nt: TGCGCCAGCAGCTTAGACCCGGACAGGGGGAATTCACCCCTCCACTTT
v_call: TRBV5-1
cdr3_length: 16
clone_size: -
d_call: TRBD1
j_call: TRBJ1-6

cdr3_aa: CASRFGQGWLEKLFF
cdr3_nt: TGTGCCAGCAGATTTGGACAGGGATGGTTAGAAAAACTGTTTTTT
v_call: TRBV6-6
cdr3_length: 15
clone_size: -
d_call: TRBD1
j_call: TRBJ1-4

cdr3_aa: CASSTAGTSTGELFF
cdr3_nt: TGCGCCAGCAGCACAGCCGGGACCTCGACCGGGGAGCTGTTTTTT
v_call: TRBV9
cdr3_length: 15
clone_size: -
d_call: -
j_call: TRBJ2-2

cdr3_aa: CASSLAIKNSATNEKLFF
cdr3_nt: TGTGCCAGCAGCTTAGCGATAAAGAATTCCGCAACTAATGAAAAACTGTTTTTT
v_call: TRBV7-6
cdr3_length: 18
clone_size: many
d_call: -
j_call: TRBJ1-4

cdr3_aa: CASSWDRDEQYF
cdr3_nt: TGTGCCAGCAGCTGGGACAGGGACGAGCAGTACTTC
v_call: TRBV5-6
cdr3_length: 12
clone_size: many
d_call: TRBD1
j_call: TRBJ2-7

cdr3_aa: CASSLVFANTGELFF
cdr3_nt: TGCGCCAGCAGCTTGGTATTCGCGAACACCGGGGAGCTGTTTTTT
v_call: TRBV5-1
cdr3_length: 15
clone_size: many
d_call: -
j_call: TRBJ2-2

cdr3_aa: CSALGGNEKLFF
cdr3_nt: TGCAGTGCTCTCGGAGGGAATGAAAAACTGTTTTTT
v_call: TRBV20-1
cdr3_length: 12
clone_size: -
d_call: -
j_call: TRBJ1-4

cdr3_aa: CASSWRLAGDESGELFF
cdr3_nt: TGCGCCAGCAGCTGGCGGCTAGCGGGAGATGAGTCCGGGGAGCTGTTTTTT
v_call: TRBV5-1
cdr3_length: 17
clone_size: -
d_call: TRBD2
j_call: TRBJ2-2

cdr3_aa: CSARGGLHSGELFF
cdr3_nt: TGCAGTGCTAGAGGGGGACTGCATTCCGGGGAGCTGTTTTTT
v_call: TRBV20-1
cdr3_length: 14
clone_size: many
d_call: -
j_call: TRBJ2-2

cdr3_aa: CASSSPGTGDYGYTF
cdr3_nt: TGTGCCAGCAGCTCGCCCGGGACAGGGGACTATGGCTACACCTTC
v_call: TRBV7-8
cdr3_length: 15
clone_size: -
d_call: TRBD1
j_call: TRBJ1-2

cdr3_aa: CASRTTGIWTEAFF
cdr3_nt: TGTGCCAGCAGGACCACAGGGATCTGGACTGAAGCTTTCTTT
v_call: TRBV25-1
cdr3_length: 14
clone_size: -
d_call: -
j_call: TRBJ1-1

cdr3_aa: CASSQDRRNNSPLHF
cdr3_nt: TGCGCCAGCAGCCAAGACAGGAGGAATAATTCACCCCTCCACTTT
v_call: TRBV4-3
cdr3_length: 15
clone_size: -
d_call: -
j_call: TRBJ1-6

cdr3_aa: CASSFTGGGETQYF
cdr3_nt: TGTGCCAGCAGCTTTACGGGAGGGGGGGAGACCCAGTACTTC
v_call: TRBV7-2
cdr3_length: 14
clone_size: many
d_call: TRBD2
j_call: TRBJ2-5

cdr3_aa: CASSPSDIDSNQPQHF
cdr3_nt: TGTGCCAGCTCACCAAGCGACATAGATAGCAATCAGCCCCAGCATTTT
v_call: TRBV2
cdr3_length: 16
clone_size: few
d_call: -
j_call: TRBJ1-5

cdr3_aa: CASSEAQGYTEAFF
cdr3_nt: TGTGCCAGCAGTGAAGCACAGGGGTACACTGAAGCTTTCTTT
v_call: TRBV2
cdr3_length: 14
clone_size: many
d_call: TRBD1
j_call: TRBJ1-1

cdr3_aa: CSASLGRSNEKLFF
cdr3_nt: TGCAGTGCTAGCCTGGGCAGGAGTAATGAAAAACTGTTTTTT
v_call: TRBV20-1
cdr3_length: 14
clone_size: many
d_call: -
j_call: TRBJ1-4

cdr3_aa: CASLLWAGRYYNSPLHF
cdr3_nt: TGTGCCAGCCTCCTATGGGCAGGCCGTTACTATAATTCACCCCTCCACTTT
v_call: TRBV12-3/TRBV12-4
cdr3_length: 17
clone_size: many
d_call: -
j_call: TRBJ1-6

cdr3_aa: CASSDASGMNTEAFF
cdr3_nt: TGTGCCAGCAGTGACGCTTCAGGGATGAACACTGAAGCTTTCTTT
v_call: TRBV2
cdr3_length: 15
clone_size: -
d_call: -
j_call: TRBJ1-1

cdr3_aa: CASSSHDTGGNTIYF
cdr3_nt: TGTGCCAGCAGCTCACATGACACTGGCGGAAACACCATATATTTT
v_call: TRBV7-9
cdr3_length: 15
clone_size: few
d_call: -
j_call: TRBJ1-3

cdr3_aa: CASSQAAGGALQTQYF
cdr3_nt: TGCGCCAGCAGCCAAGCGGCAGGGGGGGCTCTCCAGACCCAGTACTTC
v_call: TRBV7-2
cdr3_length: 16
clone_size: few
d_call: -
j_call: TRBJ2-5

cdr3_aa: CSVGGQGYF
cdr3_nt: TGCAGCGTTGGGGGACAGGGGTACTTC
v_call: TRBV29-1
cdr3_length: 9
clone_size: -
d_call: TRBD1
j_call: TRBJ2-5

cdr3_aa: CASSFAGHEKLFF
cdr3_nt: TGTGCCAGCAGTTTCGCAGGGCATGAAAAACTGTTTTTT
v_call: TRBV6-2/TRBV6-3
cdr3_length: 13
clone_size: -
d_call: -
j_call: TRBJ1-4

cdr3_aa: CASIQVAGAGEQYF
cdr3_nt: TGTGCCAGCATACAAGTAGCGGGAGCTGGCGAGCAGTACTTC
v_call: TRBV12-3/TRBV12-4
cdr3_length: 14
clone_size: -
d_call: TRBD2
j_call: TRBJ2-7

cdr3_aa: CASSIGLAGSNEQFF
cdr3_nt: TGTGCCAGTAGTATAGGACTAGCGGGAAGCAATGAGCAGTTCTTC
v_call: TRBV19
cdr3_length: 15
clone_size: -
d_call: TRBD2
j_call: TRBJ2-1

cdr3_aa: CAYIQGTGYTF
cdr3_nt: TGTGCCTACATACAGGGGACCGGCTACACCTTC
v_call: TRBV30
cdr3_length: 11
clone_size: few
d_call: TRBD1
j_call: TRBJ1-2

cdr3_aa: CASSPGGLNYEQYF
cdr3_nt: TGTGCCAGCAGCCCCGGGGGGCTAAACTACGAGCAGTACTTC
v_call: TRBV7-3
cdr3_length: 14
clone_size: -
d_call: -
j_call: TRBJ2-7

cdr3_aa: CAISEGQGAETQYF
cdr3_nt: TGTGCCATCAGTGAGGGGCAGGGCGCGGAGACCCAGTACTTC
v_call: TRBV10-3
cdr3_length: 14
clone_size: -
d_call: -
j_call: TRBJ2-5

cdr3_aa: CGSRTLGAAGITDTQYF
cdr3_nt: TGTGGCAGCAGGACGCTCGGGGCAGCGGGGATCACAGATACGCAGTATTTT
v_call: TRBV25-1
cdr3_length: 17
clone_size: -
d_call: TRBD2
j_call: TRBJ2-3

cdr3_aa: CAIRQGLGTDTQYF
cdr3_nt: TGTGCCATCCGTCAAGGGCTGGGCACAGATACGCAGTATTTT
v_call: TRBV25-1
cdr3_length: 14
clone_size: -
d_call: -
j_call: TRBJ2-3

cdr3_aa: CSVETGAHYEQYF
cdr3_nt: TGCAGCGTTGAAACCGGTGCACACTACGAGCAGTACTTC
v_call: TRBV29-1
cdr3_length: 13
clone_size: many
d_call: -
j_call: TRBJ2-7

cdr3_aa: CASSQTVDTEAFF
cdr3_nt: TGTGCCAGCAGCCAGACAGTCGACACTGAAGCTTTCTTT
v_call: TRBV13
cdr3_length: 13
clone_size: many
d_call: -
j_call: TRBJ1-1

cdr3_aa: CASSLDRATYGYTF
cdr3_nt: TGTGCCAGCAGCTTAGACAGGGCCACCTATGGCTACACCTTC
v_call: TRBV11-2
cdr3_length: 14
clone_size: many
d_call: -
j_call: TRBJ1-2

cdr3_aa: CASRQNRGDQPQHF
cdr3_nt: TGTGCCAGCAGACAGAACCGGGGGGACCAGCCCCAGCATTTT
v_call: TRBV10-3
cdr3_length: 14
clone_size: few
d_call: -
j_call: TRBJ1-5

cdr3_aa: CSVYGLEGQYF
cdr3_nt: TGCAGCGTTTACGGACTAGAGGGGCAGTACTTC
v_call: TRBV29-1
cdr3_length: 11
clone_size: -
d_call: TRBD2
j_call: TRBJ2-7

cdr3_aa: CATALSGQETQYF
cdr3_nt: TGTGCCACAGCGCTTAGCGGCCAAGAGACCCAGTACTTC
v_call: TRBV6-2/TRBV6-3
cdr3_length: 13
clone_size: few
d_call: -
j_call: TRBJ2-5

cdr3_aa: CASSRGLAGPKGEQYF
cdr3_nt: TGTGCCAGCAGTAGGGGACTAGCGGGCCCCAAAGGAGAGCAGTACTTC
v_call: TRBV2
cdr3_length: 16
clone_size: few
d_call: TRBD2
j_call: TRBJ2-7

cdr3_aa: CASSPRTGDDTEAFF
cdr3_nt: TGTGCCAGCAGTCCCAGGACGGGGGACGACACTGAAGCTTTCTTT
v_call: TRBV10-3
cdr3_length: 15
clone_size: few
d_call: -
j_call: TRBJ1-1

cdr3_aa: CASSQDYAGEETQYF
cdr3_nt: TGTGCCAGCAGCCAAGATTACGCGGGAGAGGAGACCCAGTACTTC
v_call: TRBV4-2
cdr3_length: 15
clone_size: many
d_call: TRBD2
j_call: TRBJ2-5